The TCR beta chain under discussion was sequenced for a study of identical twins. In the case of this clonotype: As yet, its antigen is unknown.

Whole-study results and caveats: Conclusions relied on cross-sectional statistical analysis, not following the same donors.

No donor was unhealthy or non-Caucasian. cDNA carried unique molecular identifiers, and a universal primer site was added by template switching. TCRdb re-derived calls from the 5' RACE reads in MiXCR, one entry per CDR3 protein. Among about 260,000 distinct CDR3 sequences listed, approximately 7% were seen once. These data were likewise used in another study, on yellow fever vaccine responses in identical twins.

This TCR came from a woman younger than 30 in good health. The sample taken for sequencing was memory (CD45RO+) T cells sorted from blood.

The CDR3, as DNA: TGCAGTGCCATCCAAGAGACCCAGTACTTC. It yields the protein CSAIQETQYF. The rearrangement uses TRBV20-1 and TRBJ2-5, with D hard to call. There are 10 residues in the CDR3. Germline CDR1 and CDR2: DFQATT and SNEGSKA (reference sequence). V dropped 6 bases and J dropped 1 base, with 3 bases sitting between them.